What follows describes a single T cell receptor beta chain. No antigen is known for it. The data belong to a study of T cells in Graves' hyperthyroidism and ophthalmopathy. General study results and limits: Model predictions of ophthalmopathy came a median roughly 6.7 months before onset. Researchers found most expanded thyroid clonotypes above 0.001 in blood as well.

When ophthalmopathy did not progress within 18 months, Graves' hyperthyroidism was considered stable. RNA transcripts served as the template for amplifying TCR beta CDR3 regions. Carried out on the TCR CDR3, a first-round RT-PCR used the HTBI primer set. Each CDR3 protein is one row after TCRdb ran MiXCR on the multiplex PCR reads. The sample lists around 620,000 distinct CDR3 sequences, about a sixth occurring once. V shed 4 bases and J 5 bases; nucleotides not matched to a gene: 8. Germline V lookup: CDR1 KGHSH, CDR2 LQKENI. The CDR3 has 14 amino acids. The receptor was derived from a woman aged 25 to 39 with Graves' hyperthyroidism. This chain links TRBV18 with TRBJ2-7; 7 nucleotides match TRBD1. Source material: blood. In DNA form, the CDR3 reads TGTGCCAGCTCACAAGACAGGGTTATGGACGAGCAGTACTTC. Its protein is CASSQDRVMDEQYF. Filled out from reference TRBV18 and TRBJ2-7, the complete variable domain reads NAGVMQNPRHLVRRRGQEARLRCSPMKGHSHVYWYRQLPEEGLKFMVYLQKENIIDESGMPKERFSAEFPKEGPSILRIQQVVRGDSAAYFCASSQDRVMDEQYFGPGTRLTVT.